These T cell receptor beta chains were read from a single sample in a study of Graves' ophthalmopathy and Graves' hyperthyroidism. Each CDR3 protein gets one entry after TCRdb re-called the multiplex PCR reads with MiXCR. Of about 500,000 distinct CDR3 sequences in the sample, less than 45% were seen once. The sequencing input was peripheral blood or thyroid tissue (not recorded which). These receptors were taken from an adult man with Graves' hyperthyroidism. The CDR3 runs from the conserved cysteine through the conserved F or W. The order of the fields is V gene, clone size, D gene, J gene, CDR3 DNA, CDR3 protein. The D gene is left open where the match is weak. Some rows have no size entry. The others give once, few or many, or a class for an expanded clone.

>TRBV20-1|many|.|TRBJ1-4
TGCAGTGCTGGCGGACAGTTCGGGGAAAAACTGTTTTTT
CSAGGQFGEKLFF
>TRBV27|.|.|TRBJ2-5
TGTGCCAGCAGTCCGTCCAGGGCAGCCGTAGAGACCCAGTACTTC
CASSPSRAAVETQYF
>TRBV5-1|many|.|TRBJ2-2
TGCGCCAGCAGCTTGGCAGGGCCGACCGGGGAGCTGTTTTTT
CASSLAGPTGELFF
>TRBV13|.|.|TRBJ2-2
TGTGCCAGCAGCGAAGACAGTTGGGGAGCGGATCCGGAGGAGCTGTTTTTT
CASSEDSWGADPEELFF
>TRBV14|once|TRBD1|TRBJ1-2
TGTGCCAGCAGCCAAGTGATGGAGACAGGGGGCCTGCGGTATGGCTACACCTTC
CASSQVMETGGLRYGYTF
>TRBV24-1|many|TRBD1|TRBJ2-2
TGTGCCACCAGTGATTTGGATTGGACAGGGAACACCGGGGAGCTGTTTTTT
CATSDLDWTGNTGELFF
>TRBV11-2|many|.|TRBJ1-6
TGTGCCAGCAGCCTATCCCCCTTCAGGGAAGCCCGTTCACCCCTCCACTTT
CASSLSPFREARSPLHF
>TRBV20-1|few|.|TRBJ1-6
TGCAGTGCTAGGGGGGAAGGTAATTCACCCCTCCACTTT
CSARGEGNSPLHF
>TRBV20-1|few|TRBD1|TRBJ1-3
TGCAGTGCCTACACCCAGACAGGGACTTCTGGAAACACCATATATTTT
CSAYTQTGTSGNTIYF
>TRBV28|.|.|TRBJ2-7
TGTGCCAGCAGTTTCGGCGGGGGACACTCCCACGAGCAGTACTTC
CASSFGGGHSHEQYF
>TRBV5-1|few|.|TRBJ1-4
TGCGCCAGCAGCGCCGAGGGGACCCCTGAAAAACTGTTTTTT
CASSAEGTPEKLFF
>TRBV12-3/TRBV12-4|many|.|TRBJ2-7
TGTGCCAGCACCCTCGGTGGGTCACCCTCCTACGAGCAGTACTTC
CASTLGGSPSYEQYF
>TRBV14|.|TRBD2|TRBJ2-7
TGTGCCAGCAGCCCGGGACTAGCGGGAGGGTATCAGTACTTC
CASSPGLAGGYQYF
>TRBV13|.|.|TRBJ2-7
TGTGCCAGCAGCTTGTATGGAGGAGGGGTCACCAACGAGCAGTACTTC
CASSLYGGGVTNEQYF
>TRBV25-1|.|.|TRBJ1-6
TGCGCCAGCAGCCAAAGGGCCGGGACGCTAGGCGAATCACCCCTCCACTTT
CASSQRAGTLGESPLHF
>TRBV7-9|.|TRBD2|TRBJ2-7
TGTGCCAGCAGTTATCCGGGAGGCAACTACGAGCAGTACTTC
CASSYPGGNYEQYF
>TRBV15|.|TRBD1|TRBJ2-1
TGTGCCACCAGCGGGGGACAGATTAATGAGCAGTTCTTC
CATSGGQINEQFF
>TRBV7-8|many|.|TRBJ2-1
TGTGCCAGCAGCCAAAATAGTCTCAATGAGCAGTTCTTC
CASSQNSLNEQFF
>TRBV28|.|.|TRBJ2-7
TGTGCCAGCACCCTTGGGTCCGAGCAGTACTTC
CASTLGSEQYF
>TRBV20-1|many|.|TRBJ1-2
TGCAGTGCGGACGATGGAGGGGGCTACACCTTC
CSADDGGGYTF
>TRBV27|.|.|TRBJ1-3
TGTGCCAGCAGCTCCCAAGGAGGCCTGTCTGGAAACACCATATATTTT
CASSSQGGLSGNTIYF
>TRBV29-1|many|.|TRBJ2-5
TGCAGCGTTCAAGCGACAGACCAAGAGACCCAGTACTTC
CSVQATDQETQYF
>TRBV3-1|few|TRBD2|TRBJ2-5
TGTGCCAGCAGCCAAGAGGGACTAGTGAGACAAGAGACCCAGTACTTC
CASSQEGLVRQETQYF
>TRBV12-3/TRBV12-4|many|.|TRBJ2-5
TGTGCCAGCAGTTTAGGTATTTCGGAGACCCAGTACTTC
CASSLGISETQYF
>TRBV24-1|.|.|TRBJ2-2
TGTGCCACTTCGACAACTGGGTACGCCGGGGAGCTGTTTTTT
CATSTTGYAGELFF
>TRBV5-1|.|TRBD2|TRBJ2-1
TGCGCCAGCAGCTTCACCAGCGGGAACAATGAGCAGTTCTTC
CASSFTSGNNEQFF